The 29 T cell receptor beta chains given below trace back to one sample, sequenced in a study of cytomegalovirus exposure and HLA in healthy donors. 60 Vbeta and 13 Jbeta primers were used in PCR. Using immunoSEQ multiplex PCR, the repertoire was profiled, and TCRdb retains in-frame clones only, with some absent. The sample has 150,000 to 200,000 clones; around 75% are singletons. The sample consisted of PBMCs. All receptors derive from a male donor in good health and CMV-seronegative.

The chain links TRBV15 to TRBJ2-1; 16 nucleotides align to TRBD2. The CDR3 has 18 residues. In germline, CDR1 is LNHNV, CDR2 YYDKDF (reference sequence). Unmatched junction bases numbered 6, after V lost 0 bases and J lost 7 bases. The chain's CDR3 is CATSREGTSGRAWNEQFF. The DNA for the CDR3 is TGTGCCACCAGCAGAGAGGGGACTAGCGGGAGGGCCTGGAATGAGCAGTTCTTC.

This chain uses TRBV2 with TRBJ1-5; D possibly corresponds to TRBD1 (5 bases). The V gene's germline CDR1 is SNHLY and CDR2 FYNNEI. The CDR3 runs to 14 residues. Trimming left V 3 bases short and J 4 bases short, with 10 bases between. CDR3 nucleotide sequence: TGTGCCAGCAGTGATGGGGGGGAGAATCAGCCCCAGCATTTT. This encodes CASSDGGENQPQHF.

This clone has just a few counts. J is TRBJ2-1 and V is TRBV7-2, with 13 bases aligning to TRBD2. With 3 bases clipped from V and 0 bases from J, the junction kept 5 bases outside the gene matches. The germline CDR1 and CDR2 sequences are SGHTA and FQGNSA. CDR3 length: 18 amino acids. The CDR3 protein is CASSFTGLAGLSYNEQFF. CDR3 DNA sequence: TGTGCCAGCAGCTTTACGGGACTAGCGGGACTCTCCTACAATGAGCAGTTCTTC.

This rearrangement joins TRBV6-5 to TRBJ2-3, with D possibly TRBD2 on 5 matching bases. The CDR3 extends over 15 amino acids. Germline V lookup: CDR1 MNHEY, CDR2 SVGAGI. Trimming pared 7 bases from V and 6 bases from J, leaving 20 bases between. CDR3 sequence: CASTTGVLSLDTQYF. The CDR3 DNA reads as TGTGCCAGCACTACCGGGGTACTCAGCCTGGATACGCAGTATTTT.

The V call is TRBV5-3, the J call TRBJ1-5; D unclear. TRBV5-3 is classed as an ORF, of uncertain function. This CDR3 comprises 13 residues. V shed 4 bases and J shed 5 bases, with 10 bases lying between them. CDR3 nucleotides: TGTGCCAGAAGCCCGCATGGAGATCAGCCCCAGCATTTT. Translating gives CARSPHGDQPQHF.

This clone was observed a few times. The chain couples TRBV6-5 to TRBJ2-3; D remains ambiguous. CDR3 length equals 13 residues. CDR1 and CDR2 (germline): MNHEY, SVGAGI. Trimming took off 2 bases at V and 6 bases at J, with 9 bases between the two ends. In DNA, the CDR3 is TGTGCCAGCAGTTACGGAAACGGGGATACGCAGTATTTT. Its protein product is CASSYGNGDTQYF.

The CDR3 DNA follows: TGTGCCAGCAGTTTTGAGAGGGCGACAGATACGCAGTATTTT. As protein: CASSFERATDTQYF. The rearrangement uses TRBV5-5 and TRBJ2-3, with D perhaps matching TRBD2 (5 bases). This CDR3 has 14 amino acids. V shed 5 bases and J shed 3 bases, with 13 bases lying between them. The V gene's germline CDR1 is SGHKS and CDR2 YYEKEE (reference sequence).

The V and J genes are TRBV4-1 and TRBJ1-5; D possibly corresponds to TRBD1 (6 bases). Germline V gene sequence: CDR1 MGHRA, CDR2 YSYEKL. The V end was cut by 0 bases, the J end by 4 bases, with 13 bases between. The CDR3 loop spans 16 amino acids. CDR3 amino acids: CASSQEGGHTNQPQHF. The CDR3 region has the DNA TGCGCCAGCAGCCAAGAAGGGGGACATACGAATCAGCCCCAGCATTTT.

This clone came up once. The chain carries TRBV19 and TRBJ2-7; 13 bases map to TRBD2. This CDR3 is 15 amino acids long. CDR1 is LNHDA, CDR2 SQIVND, per germline (reference sequence). The J segment lost 4 bases and the V segment lost 4 bases, leaving 4 bases of the junction unmatched. The CDR3 nucleotides are TGTGCCAGTAGTACCGGGACTAGCGGGATTTACGAGCAGTACTTC. This translates into CASSTGTSGIYEQYF.

The chain employs TRBV7-6 and TRBJ1-1; 8 bases fit TRBD1. This CDR3 spans 15 amino acids. With 3 bases clipped from V and 3 bases from J, the junction kept 6 bases outside the gene matches. Looked up from germline, CDR1 is SGHVS and CDR2 is FNYEAQ. The CDR3 sequence: CASSLGTGLDTEAFF. Written as DNA, the CDR3 is TGTGCCAGCAGCTTGGGGACAGGTCTGGACACTGAAGCTTTCTTT.

V and J are TRBV4-1 and TRBJ2-2, with a weak D call TRBD1 (6 bases). This CDR3 contains 16 residues. The V gene lost 4 bases and the J gene lost 7 bases, with 19 bases spanning the gap. Germline-derived CDR1 and CDR2 are MGHRA and YSYEKL. CDR3 residues: CASSRQTGSMGGELFF. Written as DNA, the CDR3 is TGCGCCAGCAGCCGCCAGACAGGCAGCATGGGCGGGGAGCTGTTTTTT.

This chain links TRBV4-1 with TRBJ2-4, with 12 bases identical to TRBD2. Germline V CDR1 and CDR2: MGHRA, YSYEKL. This CDR3 comprises 18 residues. The trim removed 4 bases at V and 0 bases at J, leaving 7 bases unmatched. The CDR3 DNA follows: TGCGCCAGCAGCCCCCGACTAGCGGGGGAACTAGCCAAAAACATTCAGTACTTC. It translates to CASSPRLAGELAKNIQYF.

This clone has just one count. This CDR3 is CAIRGRGQAGSYEQYF. The DNA of the CDR3 is TGTGCCATCAGAGGGAGGGGACAGGCCGGCTCCTACGAGCAGTACTTC. V and J are TRBV10-3 and TRBJ2-7, with D perhaps matching TRBD1 (8 bases). This CDR3 spans 16 amino acids. Trimming removed 6 bases at V and 0 bases at J, with 18 bases between. CDR1 is ENHRY, CDR2 SYGVKD, per germline.

About this clone: Mismatch with germline at one junction end may stem from a read error. The chain has TRBV7-9 and TRBJ2-4; perhaps TRBD1 as D (7 bases). Per germline, CDR1 SEHNR and CDR2 FQNEAQ (reference sequence). This CDR3 spans 14 amino acids. CDR3 bases: TGTTCCAGCAGCTTAGGGGCAGGGGGGAACATTCAGTACTTC. Encoded protein: CSSSLGAGGNIQYF.

The chain employs TRBV7-8 and TRBJ2-5; no firm D call. The CDR3 has 12 residues. Germline V gene sequence: CDR1 SGHVS, CDR2 FQNEAQ. V gave up 5 bases and J gave up 0 bases, with 4 bases separating them. DNA for the CDR3: TGTGCCAGCAGCACAAACCAAGAGACCCAGTACTTC. As protein: CASSTNQETQYF.

This chain joins TRBV30 and TRBJ1-6; TRBD1 agrees at 7 bases. The CDR3 is 12 residues long. V dropped 0 bases and J dropped 15; count of bases not matched to a gene: 5. The V gene's germline CDR1 is GTSNPN and CDR2 SVGIG (reference sequence). In DNA form, the CDR3 reads TGTGCCTGGAGTGTATCGACAGGGAACCTCCACTTT. This gives the protein CAWSVSTGNLHF.

On this clone itself: The same CDR3 can be traced to other DNA sequences in this sample. The genes are TRBV28 and TRBJ1-1; 9 bases agree with TRBD1. CDR3 length equals 15 residues. After removal of 9 bases from V and 0 bases from J, the junction contained 8 bases not matched to a gene. Looked up from germline, CDR1 is MDHEN and CDR2 is SYDVKM. The CDR3 loop reads CASSTGGGLNTEAFF. CDR3 nucleotides: TGTGCCAGTTCCACAGGGGGCGGATTGAACACTGAAGCTTTCTTT.

V and J are TRBV9 and TRBJ2-2, with D possibly being TRBD1 (6 bases). Germline assignment: CDR1 SGDLS and CDR2 YYNGEE. V lost 0 bases, J lost 7 bases, and 19 bases lay in between. CDR3 size: 17 residues. CDR3 in amino acids: CASSVGGPGANNGELFF. For the CDR3, the DNA is TGTGCCAGCAGCGTAGGAGGGCCAGGGGCGAATAACGGGGAGCTGTTTTTT.

CDR3 in amino acids: CASSELYEQYF. In DNA, the CDR3 is TGTGCCAGCAGTGAACTCTACGAGCAGTACTTC. The V and J genes are TRBV6-5 and TRBJ2-7; D uncertain. The CDR3 spans 11 residues. Germline V gene sequence: CDR1 MNHEY, CDR2 SVGAGI. Trimming stripped 5 bases from V and 3 bases from J, with 5 bases between.

This chain joins TRBV5-8 and TRBJ1-5, with D perhaps matching TRBD1 (5 bases). Trimming took off 7 bases at V and 3 bases at J, with 23 bases between the two ends. Per the germline V gene, CDR1 is SGHTS and CDR2 is YDEGEE. The CDR3 extends over 17 amino acids. The CDR3 sequence is CASRSGREVAYNQPQHF. CDR3 sequence (DNA): TGTGCCAGCCGATCAGGCAGGGAAGTAGCCTACAATCAGCCCCAGCATTTT.

The chain recombines TRBV28 with TRBJ2-1; D perhaps matches TRBD2 (5 bases). The V gene lost 3 bases and the J gene lost 10 bases, with 13 bases spanning the gap. The length of the CDR3 is 13 residues. CDR1 and CDR2 from the germline V gene are MDHEN and SYDVKM. CDR3 sequence: CASSLRAHEEQFF. The DNA of the CDR3 is TGTGCCAGCAGTTTGAGGGCCCACGAGGAGCAGTTCTTC.

The rearrangement links TRBV7-9 to TRBJ2-5; 12 positions agree with TRBD1. Germline V gene lookup returns CDR1 SEHNR and CDR2 FQNEAQ (reference sequence). The length of the CDR3 is 16 residues. V lost 7 bases to trimming and J lost 4 bases; unmatched junction nucleotides: 10. The CDR3 loop is CASNHRGQGARETQYF. The CDR3 DNA is TGTGCCAGCAACCATAGGGGACAGGGGGCGAGAGAGACCCAGTACTTC.

The chain combines TRBV4-3 with TRBJ1-2, with D perhaps TRBD1 (5 bases). The V and J ends lost 0 bases and 0 bases respectively, with 11 bases between them. The length of the CDR3 is 16 residues. Per germline, CDR1 LGHNA and CDR2 YSLEER. CDR3 sequence reads: CASSQDQGVSNYGYTF. Here the CDR3 DNA reads TGCGCCAGCAGCCAAGATCAAGGGGTTTCTAACTATGGCTACACCTTC.

This chain connects TRBV6-5 to TRBJ1-5, with D unresolved. V shed 2 bases and J shed 5 bases, with 10 bases lying between them. This CDR3 has 14 residues. From germline, CDR1 is MNHEY and CDR2 SVGAGI. CDR3 DNA: TGTGCCAGCAGTTACGGAGGGTTGGATCAGCCCCAGCATTTT. Its protein product is CASSYGGLDQPQHF.

The chain combines TRBV27 with TRBJ2-7; 9 nucleotides line up with TRBD1. The CDR3 runs to 11 residues. Per the germline V gene, CDR1 is MNHEY and CDR2 is SMNVEV (reference sequence). V gave up 2 bases and J gave up 12 bases; unmatched junction bases: 2. CDR3 in DNA: TGTGCCAGCAGTTTAGGACAGGGGACGTACTTC. It yields the protein CASSLGQGTYF.

The V and J genes are TRBV29-1 and TRBJ2-2, with unresolved D. Germline lookup yields CDR1 SQVTM and CDR2 ANQGSEA. This CDR3 has 14 residues. V was clipped by 0 bases and J by 4 bases, with 9 bases between them. CDR3 coding DNA: TGCAGCGTTGAAGATCAGGTCGGCACCGGGGAGCTGTTTTTT. Encoded protein: CSVEDQVGTGELFF.

The genes are TRBV7-9 and TRBJ2-1, with TRBD2 identical over 9 bases. CDR3 length: 19 residues. The J segment lost 2 bases and the V segment lost 4 bases, leaving 15 bases of the junction unmatched. The V gene's germline CDR1 is SEHNR and CDR2 FQNEAQ (reference sequence). CDR3 protein: CASSSGGSGSTIPYNEQFF. The DNA of the CDR3 is TGTGCCAGCAGCTCGGGAGGTAGCGGGAGCACTATTCCCTACAATGAGCAGTTCTTC.

In nucleotides, the CDR3 is TGTGCCAGCAGCGTAAGGGGGCTAAGAGAAGAGACCCAGTACTTC. It codes for CASSVRGLREETQYF. This sequence joins TRBV9 and TRBJ2-5; 7 bases line up with TRBD1. This CDR3 has 15 residues. Germline CDR1 and CDR2: SGDLS and YYNGEE. V lost 1 base, J lost 3 bases, and 6 bases stayed unmatched.

The rearrangement joins TRBV11-2 to TRBJ2-1; 12 bases line up with TRBD2. This CDR3 is 15 amino acids long. Germline trimming cut 5 bases from V and 6 bases from J; bases unmatched to any gene: 5. CDR1 and CDR2 (germline): SGHAT, FQNNGV. The CDR3, as DNA: TGTGCCAGCAGCACCGGGACTAGCGGGTCCAATGAGCAGTTCTTC. Amino acids: CASSTGTSGSNEQFF.